A selection of T cell receptor beta chains follows, all from one sample in a study of OX40 agonist ivuxolimab in advanced cancers. Data came from immunoSEQ multiplex PCR; TCRdb stores just in-frame clones and leaves some out. The table includes about 78,000 clones, approximately 90% detected once. The sample consisted of CD4+ or CD8+ T cells sorted from blood, taken in a trial of the OX40 agonist ivuxolimab. The receptors here all came from an adult with an advanced solid tumor such as melanoma, head and neck, liver or kidney cancer. The CDR3 runs from the conserved cysteine through the conserved F or W. The D gene is left open where the match is weak. Clone size is not always given. Where it is, it says once, few, many or a class for expanded clones.

clone size	D gene	V gene	J gene	CDR3 protein	CDR3 DNA
NA	TRBD2	TRBV13	TRBJ2-7	CASSLDSGGAYEQYF	TGTGCCAGCAGCTTAGATAGCGGGGGGGCCTACGAGCAGTACTTC
NA	NA	TRBV10-1	TRBJ2-3	CATRGRAAEDTQYF	TGCGCCACCCGGGGCCGTGCGGCCGAGGATACGCAGTATTTT
NA	TRBD2	TRBV7-2	TRBJ2-1	CASSLASSGRNEQFF	TGTGCCAGCAGCTTAGCATCTAGCGGGAGAAATGAGCAGTTCTTC
NA	NA	TRBV15	TRBJ2-5	CATSRDQAAQYF	TGTGCCACCAGCAGAGACCAGGCGGCCCAGTACTTC
NA	NA	TRBV2	TRBJ2-7	CASSADRFSYEQYF	TGTGCCAGCAGTGCTGACAGGTTCTCCTACGAGCAGTACTTC
NA	NA	TRBV28	TRBJ2-7	CASSSPRGYLGQYF	TGTGCCAGCAGTTCCCCCCGAGGTTACCTGGGGCAGTACTTC
NA	NA	TRBV18	TRBJ2-1	CASSQFTGSSYNEQFF	TGTGCCAGCTCCCAGTTCACAGGAAGCTCCTACAATGAGCAGTTCTTC
NA	NA	TRBV28	TRBJ1-2	CASSPPLWGGNGYTF	TGTGCCAGCAGTCCTCCGTTATGGGGAGGGAATGGCTACACCTTC
NA	TRBD1	TRBV5-1	TRBJ1-1	CASSSGQAANTRTEAFF	TGCGCCAGCAGCTCAGGACAGGCAGCTAACACGAGGACTGAAGCTTTCTTT
NA	NA	TRBV5-1	TRBJ1-4	CASSGQGTNEKLFF	TGCGCCAGCAGCGGGCAGGGAACTAATGAAAAACTGTTTTTT
NA	TRBD1	TRBV7-8	TRBJ1-1	CASSLEVSGGIMTEAFF	TGTGCCAGCAGCTTAGAGGTATCAGGGGGTATAATGACTGAAGCTTTCTTT
NA	NA	TRBV4-2	TRBJ2-1	CASSQRAWGGRDNEQFF	TGTGCCAGCAGCCAGAGGGCCTGGGGGGGCCGCGACAATGAGCAGTTCTTC
NA	NA	TRBV5-4	TRBJ1-1	CASSPGGRLNTEAFF	TGTGCCAGCAGCCCCGGGGGAAGACTCAACACTGAAGCTTTCTTT
NA	NA	TRBV7-2	TRBJ1-2	CASSLPTGGYTF	TGTGCCAGCAGCTTACCCACAGGGGGCTACACCTTC
NA	NA	TRBV10-3	TRBJ1-2	CAISQGRVNYGYTF	TGTGCCATCAGCCAGGGGAGAGTTAACTATGGCTACACCTTC
NA	NA	TRBV11-3	TRBJ2-2	CASSFGRDTGELFF	TGTGCCAGCAGCTTTGGCAGGGACACCGGGGAGCTGTTTTTT
NA	NA	TRBV10-3	TRBJ1-3	CAISDHGSSGNTIYF	TGTGCCATCAGTGACCACGGAAGCTCTGGAAACACCATATATTTT
once	NA	TRBV5-4	TRBJ1-2	CASSPGGGGHYGYTF	TGTGCCAGCAGCCCAGGTGGGGGGGGCCATTATGGCTACACCTTC
NA	NA	TRBV5-6	TRBJ1-1	CASSLGAGSLNTEAFF	TGTGCCAGCAGCTTGGGGGCAGGGAGCCTGAACACTGAAGCTTTCTTT
NA	TRBD1	TRBV4-2	TRBJ2-3	CASSYRQGATDTQYF	TGTGCCAGCAGCTACCGACAGGGGGCTACAGATACGCAGTATTTT
NA	NA	TRBV5-6	TRBJ2-5	CASSLWGSSETQYF	TGTGCCAGCAGTCTTTGGGGGAGTTCGGAGACCCAGTACTTC
NA	NA	TRBV2	TRBJ2-7	CASPAGAGPYEQYF	TGTGCCAGCCCTGCAGGGGCAGGGCCCTACGAGCAGTACTTC
NA	NA	TRBV5-4	TRBJ2-5	CASSSSQQTQYF	TGTGCCAGCAGCTCGTCGCAGCAGACCCAGTACTTC
NA	TRBD2	TRBV5-1	TRBJ2-5	CASSAGLAGEETQYF	TGCGCCAGCAGCGCCGGACTAGCGGGGGAAGAGACCCAGTACTTC
NA	TRBD2	TRBV5-6	TRBJ2-2	CASSLPSGGTGELFF	TGTGCCAGCAGCTTGCCTAGCGGGGGGACCGGGGAGCTGTTTTTT
NA	NA	TRBV15	TRBJ1-3	CATSRDKGAGNTIYF	TGTGCCACCAGCAGAGATAAGGGAGCTGGAAACACCATATATTTT
NA	NA	TRBV6-1	TRBJ1-2	CASSELGVVDYGYTF	TGTGCCAGCAGTGAGTTAGGGGTCGTAGACTATGGCTACACCTTC
few	NA	TRBV5-1	TRBJ1-6	CASSLRGASYNSPLHF	TGCGCCAGCAGCTTGAGGGGGGCTTCCTATAATTCACCCCTCCACTTT
NA	NA	TRBV18	TRBJ2-1	CASSPYSTDNEQFF	TGTGCCAGCTCACCCTACTCAACAGATAATGAGCAGTTCTTC
once	NA	TRBV7-9	TRBJ2-1	CASSLGSKDNEQFF	TGTGCCAGCAGCTTAGGATCGAAGGACAATGAGCAGTTCTTC
NA	TRBD2	TRBV5-1	TRBJ2-7	CASSPPAGVIGEQYF	TGCGCCAGCAGCCCCCCGGCGGGAGTGATTGGCGAGCAGTACTTC
NA	NA	TRBV5-4	TRBJ2-7	CASSLGFGRGSTYEQYF	TGTGCCAGCAGCTTGGGGTTCGGGCGGGGATCCACCTACGAGCAGTACTTC
once	NA	TRBV28	TRBJ1-4	CASSGTVEKLFF	TGTGCCAGCAGTGGGACCGTTGAAAAACTGTTTTTT
NA	TRBD2	TRBV19	TRBJ2-2	CASSILGEGSTGELFF	TGTGCCAGTAGTATTTTGGGGGAGGGGAGCACCGGGGAGCTGTTTTTT
NA	NA	TRBV6-4	TRBJ1-1	CASSEAVGTPEAFF	TGTGCCAGCAGTGAAGCGGTTGGGACCCCAGAAGCTTTCTTT
NA	NA	TRBV4-1	TRBJ2-7	CASSQDWVQGGYYEQYF	TGCGCCAGCAGCCAAGATTGGGTTCAGGGGGGATACTACGAGCAGTACTTC
NA	NA	TRBV5-1	TRBJ1-5	CASSLGELPGDLRNQPQHF	TGCGCCAGCAGCTTGGGCGAATTACCAGGGGACCTACGCAATCAGCCCCAGCATTTT
NA	NA	TRBV6-9	TRBJ2-7	CAIRDNSYEQYF	TGTGCCATCCGGGACAACTCCTACGAGCAGTACTTC
NA	NA	TRBV5-4	TRBJ1-2	CASSLRSINYGYTF	TGTGCCAGCAGCTTGCGATCTATTAACTATGGCTACACCTTC
few	TRBD1	TRBV27	TRBJ1-1	CASSRNRGSEAFF	TGTGCCAGCAGTCGAAACAGGGGTTCTGAAGCTTTCTTT
NA	NA	TRBV18	TRBJ2-5	CASSPPSQETQYF	TGTGCCAGCTCACCACCCAGCCAAGAGACCCAGTACTTC
NA	TRBD1	TRBV5-4	TRBJ1-2	CASSSGQGRNYGYTF	TGTGCCAGCAGCTCCGGACAGGGTCGAAACTATGGCTACACCTTC
once	TRBD2	TRBV5-1	TRBJ2-2	CASSPTSENTGELFF	TGCGCCAGCAGCCCCACTAGCGAGAACACCGGGGAGCTGTTTTTT
NA	NA	TRBV4-2	TRBJ2-5	CASSLGPMETQYF	TGTGCCAGCAGCTTGGGGCCGATGGAGACCCAGTACTTC